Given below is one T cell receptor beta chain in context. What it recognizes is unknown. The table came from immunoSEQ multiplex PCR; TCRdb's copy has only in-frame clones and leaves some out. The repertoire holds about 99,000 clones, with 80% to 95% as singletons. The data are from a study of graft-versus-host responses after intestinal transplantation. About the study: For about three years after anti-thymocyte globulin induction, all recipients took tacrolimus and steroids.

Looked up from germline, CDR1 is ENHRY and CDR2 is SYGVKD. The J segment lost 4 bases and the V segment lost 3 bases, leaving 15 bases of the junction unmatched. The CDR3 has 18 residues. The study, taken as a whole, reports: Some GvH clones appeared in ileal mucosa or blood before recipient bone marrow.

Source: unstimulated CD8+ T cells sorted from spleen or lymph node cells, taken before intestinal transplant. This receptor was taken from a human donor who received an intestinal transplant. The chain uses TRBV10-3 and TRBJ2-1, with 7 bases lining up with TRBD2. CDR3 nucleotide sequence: TGTGCCATCAGTGATTGGGGGGGAAGATTGGTTCAGTACAATGAGCAGTTCTTC. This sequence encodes CAISDWGGRLVQYNEQFF.